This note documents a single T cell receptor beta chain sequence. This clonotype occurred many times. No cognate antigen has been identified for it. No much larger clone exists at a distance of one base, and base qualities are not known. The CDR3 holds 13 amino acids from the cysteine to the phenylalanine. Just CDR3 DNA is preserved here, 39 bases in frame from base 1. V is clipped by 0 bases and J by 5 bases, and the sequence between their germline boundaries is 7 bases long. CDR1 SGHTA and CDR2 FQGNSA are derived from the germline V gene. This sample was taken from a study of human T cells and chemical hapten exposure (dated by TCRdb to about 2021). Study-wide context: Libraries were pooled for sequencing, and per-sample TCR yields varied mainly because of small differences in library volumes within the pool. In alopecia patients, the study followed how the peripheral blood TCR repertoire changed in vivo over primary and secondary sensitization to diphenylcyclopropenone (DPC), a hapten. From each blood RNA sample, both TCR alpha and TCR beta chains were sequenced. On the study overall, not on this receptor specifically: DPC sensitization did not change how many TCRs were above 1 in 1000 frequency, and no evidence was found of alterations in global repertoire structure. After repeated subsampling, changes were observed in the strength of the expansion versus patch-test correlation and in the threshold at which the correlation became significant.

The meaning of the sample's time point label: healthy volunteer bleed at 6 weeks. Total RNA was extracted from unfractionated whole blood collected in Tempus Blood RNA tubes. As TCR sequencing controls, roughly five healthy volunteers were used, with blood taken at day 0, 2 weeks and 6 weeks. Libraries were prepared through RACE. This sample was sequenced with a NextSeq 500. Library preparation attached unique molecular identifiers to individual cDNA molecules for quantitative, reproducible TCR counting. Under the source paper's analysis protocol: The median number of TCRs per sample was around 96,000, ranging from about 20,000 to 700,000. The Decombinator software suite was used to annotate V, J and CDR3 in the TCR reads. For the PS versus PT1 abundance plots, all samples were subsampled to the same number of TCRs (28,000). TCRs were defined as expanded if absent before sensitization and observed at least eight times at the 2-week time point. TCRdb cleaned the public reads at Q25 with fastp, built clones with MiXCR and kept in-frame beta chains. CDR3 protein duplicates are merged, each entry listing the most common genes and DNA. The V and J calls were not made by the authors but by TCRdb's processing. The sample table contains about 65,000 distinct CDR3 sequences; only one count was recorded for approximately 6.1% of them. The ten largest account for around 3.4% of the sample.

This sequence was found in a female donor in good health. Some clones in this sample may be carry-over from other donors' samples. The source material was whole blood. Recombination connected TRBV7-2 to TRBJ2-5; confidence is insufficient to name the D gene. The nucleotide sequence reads TGTGCCAGCAGCTTAGCCACCGGCGAGACCCAGTACTTC. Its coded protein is CASSLATGETQYF.